This is a list of T cell receptor beta chains from one sample in a study of early T cells in non-severe SARS-CoV-2 infection. TCRdb fed the 5' RACE reads into MiXCR, producing one record per CDR3 protein. Of 60,000 to 70,000 distinct CDR3 sequences in the sample, less than 9.5% were seen once. The sample taken for sequencing was whole blood. Every receptor here comes from an adult who was a healthcare worker with PCR-confirmed SARS-CoV-2 infection or an uninfected control (not recorded which). Both conserved end residues are trimmed from each CDR3.

V	J	CDR3
TRBV6-1	TRBJ2-1	ASSVTTRGEQF
TRBV11-2	TRBJ2-3	ASSLVGPTDTQY
TRBV7-8	TRBJ2-3	ASSLQALKDTQY
TRBV20-1	TRBJ2-3	SARPPGSSTDTQY
TRBV7-3	TRBJ2-1	ASSSGPRSLEQF
TRBV20-1	TRBJ2-2	SASSLQSNTGELF
TRBV5-1	TRBJ2-7	ASSIASGPAYEQY
TRBV20-1	TRBJ2-7	SAYTIGRAGEDEQY
TRBV4-3	TRBJ2-2	ASSPRRYLSQGDTGELF
TRBV5-4	TRBJ2-2	ASSLGVADTGELF
TRBV20-1	TRBJ2-3	SRRAQSGDTQY
TRBV7-2	TRBJ2-2	ASSLDGSSTGELF
TRBV10-3	TRBJ1-1	AISPPGARTEAF
TRBV29-1	TRBJ1-1	SVEVPLNTEAF
TRBV29-1	TRBJ1-3	SVGDRAGNTIY
TRBV7-3	TRBJ2-6	ASSLPGGSGANVLT
TRBV29-1	TRBJ2-1	SVEGGEAIEQF
TRBV6-4	TRBJ1-1	ASSAVGNTEAF
TRBV20-1	TRBJ2-3	SARGGLPSTDTQY
TRBV5-6	TRBJ1-5	ASSPGGYQPQH
TRBV5-1	TRBJ2-3	ASSLVPSTDTQY
TRBV7-2	TRBJ1-5	ASSLRHDQPQH
TRBV14	TRBJ2-3	ASSTGLAGGRVTDTQY
TRBV3-1	TRBJ1-5	ASSQDRGGDSNQPQH
TRBV9	TRBJ2-1	ASSVDYPLEQF
TRBV29-1	TRBJ2-5	SVDITGRETQY
TRBV29-1	TRBJ2-7	SVSQGPSYEQY
TRBV20-1	TRBJ2-1	SAMKGDEQF
TRBV9	TRBJ2-3	ASSVAGGRAVDTQY
TRBV6-6	TRBJ2-7	ASSYLGPSYEQY
TRBV5-1	TRBJ1-1	ASSSGPTNTEAF
TRBV20-1	TRBJ1-2	SAVTGGAKGYT
TRBV5-1	TRBJ2-7	ASSFGPAGYEQY
TRBV6-2/TRBV6-3	TRBJ2-2	ASSFSGPTGELF
TRBV7-2	TRBJ2-1	ASSWKRDDEQF
TRBV20-1	TRBJ2-5	SASSRRETQY
TRBV28	TRBJ2-5	ASSTPPGRGYQETQY
TRBV14	TRBJ2-1	ASSPGLGRSSYNEQF
TRBV12-3/TRBV12-4	TRBJ2-3	ASSLTSATDTQY
TRBV11-2	TRBJ2-7	ASSLGTKGERPAREQY